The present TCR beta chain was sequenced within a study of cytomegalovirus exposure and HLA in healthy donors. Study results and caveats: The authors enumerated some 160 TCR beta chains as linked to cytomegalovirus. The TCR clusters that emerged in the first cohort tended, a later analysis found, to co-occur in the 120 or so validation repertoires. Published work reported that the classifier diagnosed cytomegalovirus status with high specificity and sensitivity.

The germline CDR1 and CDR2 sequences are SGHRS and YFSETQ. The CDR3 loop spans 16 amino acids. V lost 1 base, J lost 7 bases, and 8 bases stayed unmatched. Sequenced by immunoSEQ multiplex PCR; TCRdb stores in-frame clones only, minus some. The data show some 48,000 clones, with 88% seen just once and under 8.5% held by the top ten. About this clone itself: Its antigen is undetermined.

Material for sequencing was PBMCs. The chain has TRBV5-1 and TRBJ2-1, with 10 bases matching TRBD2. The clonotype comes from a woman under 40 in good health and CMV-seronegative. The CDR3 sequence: CASSLPQAGGGNEQFF. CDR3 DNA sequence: TGCGCCAGCAGCTTGCCCCAAGCGGGAGGGGGAAATGAGCAGTTCTTC.